Listed here are 25 T cell receptor beta chains from one sample, sequenced in a study of T cells in Graves' hyperthyroidism and ophthalmopathy. Using RNA transcripts as the source, TCR beta CDR3 regions were amplified. Primed by the HTBI set, a first-round RT-PCR was run on the TCR CDR3. Using its own MiXCR run on the multiplex PCR reads, TCRdb lists one record per CDR3 protein. The table lists fewer than 900,000 distinct CDR3 sequences, roughly a sixth of them singletons. Sequences were obtained from blood. The receptor set was obtained from a woman between 50 and 59 years old with Graves' hyperthyroidism that later progressed to Graves' ophthalmopathy.

The chain employs TRBV19 and TRBJ2-1; 10 bases are a match to TRBD1. The CDR3 covers 14 residues. The V segment lost 5 bases and the J segment 12 bases; nucleotides outside the gene matches: 10. Looked up from germline, CDR1 is LNHDA and CDR2 is SQIVND (reference sequence). CDR3 residues: CASSGTGAVGGQFF. DNA of the CDR3: TGTGCCAGTAGTGGGACAGGGGCGGTGGGTGGGCAGTTCTTC.

This clonotype was found many times. The V gene is TRBV18, the J gene TRBJ1-1; TRBD1 is a possible D gene (5 bases). V lost 2 bases, J lost 4 bases, and 14 bases lay in between. This CDR3 has 15 amino acids. Germline V gene sequence: CDR1 KGHSH, CDR2 LQKENI. The CDR3 DNA reads TGTGCCAGCTCACCAGTTTCGGCAGGGACCACTGAAGCTTTCTTT. Its translation: CASSPVSAGTTEAFF. The variable domain in full, completed from reference TRBV18 and TRBJ1-1, reads NAGVMQNPRHLVRRRGQEARLRCSPMKGHSHVYWYRQLPEEGLKFMVYLQKENIIDESGMPKERFSAEFPKEGPSILRIQQVVRGDSAAYFCASSPVSAGTTEAFFGQGTRLTVV.

Worth noting for this clonotype: An end of the junction does not agree with germline; a read error may underlie this. As DNA, the CDR3 is TGTGCCAACAGCCAAGAGCCGGCCTCAAACTATGGCTACACCTTC. Translation: CANSQEPASNYGYTF. This chain links TRBV14 with TRBJ1-2; D unresolved. CDR1 and CDR2 from the germline V gene are SGHDN and FVKESK. The CDR3 is 15 amino acids. The full variable domain, with the rest looked up from reference TRBV14 and TRBJ1-2, is EAGVTQFPSHSVIEKGQTVTLRCDPISGHDNLYWYRRVMGKEIKFLLHFVKESKQDESGMPNNRFLAERTGGTYSTLKVQPAELEDSGVYFCANSQEPASNYGYTFGSGTRLTVV.

The rearrangement joins TRBV3-1 to TRBJ2-2; 10 positions match TRBD2. The CDR3 covers 17 residues. Germline CDR1 LGHDT, CDR2 YNNKEL (reference sequence). Losses at the gene ends were 1 base for V and 5 bases for J; bases not matched to a gene: 7. The chain's CDR3 is CASSQGRGLAVTGELFF. The CDR3 nucleotides are TGTGCCAGCAGCCAAGGTAGAGGACTAGCGGTTACCGGGGAGCTGTTTTTT.

J is TRBJ2-7 and V is TRBV5-4, with D perhaps TRBD2 (5 bases). V was trimmed by 4 bases and J by 0 bases, leaving 11 bases between them. CDR3 length equals 14 residues. Germline CDR1 SGHNT, CDR2 YYREEE (reference sequence). The CDR3 DNA sequence: TGTGCCAGCAGCCCGGACTTACCCTCCTACGAGCAGTACTTC. Protein sequence: CASSPDLPSYEQYF.

This clonotype occurred many times. The rearrangement links TRBV3-1 to TRBJ2-3, with D perhaps matching TRBD1 (7 bases). Trimming left V 4 bases short and J 1 base short, with 18 bases between. Germline assignment: CDR1 LGHDT and CDR2 YNNKEL (reference sequence). The CDR3 length is 17 residues. Here the CDR3 DNA reads TGTGCCAGCAGCCTTCTCTCAGGGGGAGGTGGCACAGATACGCAGTATTTT. As protein: CASSLLSGGGGTDTQYF.

This clonotype was seen ten or more times. J is TRBJ2-3 and V is TRBV7-8, with D possibly matching TRBD1 (5 bases). Germline assignment: CDR1 SGHVS and CDR2 FQNEAQ. V was pared by 5 bases and J by 7 bases, with 22 bases between. The CDR3 extends over 16 amino acids. The CDR3 coding sequence is TGTGCCAGCAGCCCTTGGGGCAGCACCCTCACTTATACGCAGTATTTT. It yields the protein CASSPWGSTLTYTQYF.

Ten or more counts support this clonotype. The rearrangement uses TRBV11-1 and TRBJ2-7, with D perhaps matching TRBD1 or TRBD2 (5 bases each). The CDR3 is 15 residues long. V was cut by 6 bases and J by 5 bases, with 20 bases left in between. Germline V gives CDR1 SGHAT, CDR2 FQDESV (reference sequence). The CDR3 reads CASRSGTLRNHEQYF. The CDR3 coding sequence is TGTGCCAGCAGATCCGGGACCCTAAGGAATCACGAGCAGTACTTC.

This clonotype was picked up a small number of times. The J gene is TRBJ1-3, the V gene TRBV12-5, with TRBD1 as a possible D gene (5 bases). The CDR3 is 15 amino acids. V was cut by 0 bases and J by 2 bases, with 8 bases left in between. Germline lookup yields CDR1 LGHNT and CDR2 FRNRAP. CDR3 in DNA: TGTGCTAGTGGTTTGGTAGGGGAAGCTGGAAACACCATATATTTT. Protein: CASGLVGEAGNTIYF. Supplemented by reference TRBV12-5 and TRBJ1-3, the full variable domain reads DARVTQTPRHKVTEMGQEVTMRCQPILGHNTVFWYRQTMMQGLELLAYFRNRAPLDDSGMPKDRFSAEMPDATLATLKIQPSEPRDSAVYFCASGLVGEAGNTIYFGEGSWLTVV.

This clonotype has ten or more counts. The rearrangement uses TRBV2 and TRBJ2-2, with D hard to call. This CDR3 spans 13 amino acids. V lost 3 bases, J lost 2 bases, and 4 bases lay in between. Per germline, CDR1 SNHLY and CDR2 FYNNEI. The CDR3 reads CASSDPNTGELFF. CDR3 sequence (DNA): TGTGCCAGCAGTGATCCCAACACCGGGGAGCTGTTTTTT.

The sample holds a few counts of this clonotype. The gene calls are TRBV6-1 and TRBJ1-2, with D unresolved. The CDR3 covers 11 residues. Trimming took off 7 bases at V and 6 bases at J, with 9 bases between the two ends. Per the germline V gene, CDR1 is MNHNS and CDR2 is SASEGT. The CDR3 sequence is CASTGVHGYTF. CDR3 in DNA: TGTGCCAGCACTGGGGTCCATGGCTACACCTTC.

The J gene is TRBJ1-5, the V gene TRBV27, with D perhaps TRBD1 (6 bases). Germline CDR1 and CDR2: MNHEY and SMNVEV (reference sequence). CDR3 length equals 15 residues. Trimming shortened V by 6 bases and J by 6 bases, and 18 bases separated the two germline ends. The CDR3 reads CASSTHRGQIQPQHF. CDR3 sequence (DNA): TGTGCCAGCAGCACACATCGGGGGCAGATTCAGCCCCAGCATTTT.

This clonotype was seen only a few times. The genes are TRBV5-4 and TRBJ2-3, with 9 bases lining up with TRBD1. This CDR3 comprises 15 residues. J gave up 1 base and V 5 bases, and 5 bases lay outside the gene matches. CDR1 is SGHNT, CDR2 YYREEE, per germline (reference sequence). The CDR3 DNA reads TGTGCCAGCAGTTCAGACAGGGGGGGCACAGATACGCAGTATTTT. This gives the protein CASSSDRGGTDTQYF. The variable domain in full, completed from reference TRBV5-4 and TRBJ2-3, reads ETGVTQSPTHLIKTRGQQVTLRCSSQSGHNTVSWYQQALGQGPQFIFQYYREEENGRGNFPPRFSGLQFPNYSSELNVNALELDDSALYLCASSSDRGGTDTQYFGPGTRLTVL.

The rearrangement joins TRBV4-1 to TRBJ2-7; D gene ambiguous. Germline V gene sequence: CDR1 MGHRA, CDR2 YSYEKL. CDR3 length: 16 residues. V lost 0 bases and J lost 0, with 12 bases in between. CDR3 protein: CASSQDSRRISYEQYF. CDR3 nucleotides: TGCGCCAGCAGCCAAGACTCCAGGAGAATCTCCTACGAGCAGTACTTC.

This clonotype was counted many times. This chain uses TRBV6-2 or TRBV6-3 with TRBJ1-5; D remains unclear. The germline gives CDR1 MNHEY, CDR2 SVGEGT. The CDR3 spans 17 residues. V was clipped by 5 bases and J by 0 bases, with 17 bases between them. The chain's CDR3 is CASSLDGELDSNQPQHF. As DNA, the CDR3 is TGTGCCAGCAGTCTAGACGGAGAATTAGATAGCAATCAGCCCCAGCATTTT.

This clonotype was counted only a few times. The rearrangement joins TRBV15 to TRBJ1-4, with no clear D. V was trimmed by 4 bases and J by 5 bases, leaving 14 bases between them. Germline CDR1 is LNHNV and CDR2 is YYDKDF (reference sequence). The CDR3 consists of 15 residues. The CDR3 bases are TGTGCCACCAGCACGTTCCCCGGGCGCAATGAAAAACTGTTTTTT. This sequence encodes CATSTFPGRNEKLFF. The complete variable domain, with remaining parts taken from reference TRBV15 and TRBJ1-4, reads DAMVIQNPRYQVTQFGKPVTLSCSQTLNHNVMYWYQQKSSQAPKLLFHYYDKDFNNEADTPDNFQSRRPNTSFCFLDIRSPGLGDTAMYLCATSTFPGRNEKLFFGSGTQLSVL.

In this sample, this clonotype turned up many times. The V call is TRBV27, the J call TRBJ1-5; 7 bases map to TRBD1. Trimming cost V 4 bases and J 6 bases; bases outside gene matches: 0. The CDR3 length is 12 residues. Germline V CDR1 and CDR2: MNHEY, SMNVEV (reference sequence). In DNA form, the CDR3 reads TGTGCCAGCAGTTACAGGGGTCAGCCCCAGCATTTT. Translation: CASSYRGQPQHF.

This clonotype was counted only a few times. V usage is TRBV14 and J usage is TRBJ1-2; maybe TRBD1 (6 bases). V shed 5 bases and J shed 3 bases, with 19 bases lying between them. The germline CDR1 and CDR2 sequences are SGHDN and FVKESK. The CDR3 runs 16 residues. Here the CDR3 reads CASSRQDGFGHYGYTF. The DNA of the CDR3 is TGTGCCAGCAGCAGACAGGATGGGTTTGGGCACTATGGCTACACCTTC.

This clonotype was observed at least ten times. This chain links TRBV10-2 with TRBJ2-7; 8 bases match TRBD2. Losses at the gene ends were 3 bases for V and 7 bases for J; bases not matched to a gene: 5. This CDR3 has 13 amino acids. The V gene's germline CDR1 is WSHSY and CDR2 SAAADI. The CDR3 reads CASSETGGLEQYF. In nucleotides, the CDR3 is TGCGCCAGCAGTGAAACGGGGGGGTTGGAGCAGTACTTC.

Ten or more counts support this clonotype. The chain carries TRBV24-1 and TRBJ1-5; D gene ambiguous. V was shortened by 5 bases and J by 0 bases, with 10 bases between the two germline ends. CDR1 is KGHDR, CDR2 SFDVKD, per germline. The CDR3 contains 15 residues. This CDR3 reads CATSGVENSNQPQHF. In DNA, the CDR3 is TGTGCCACCAGTGGAGTCGAGAATAGCAATCAGCCCCAGCATTTT.

About this clonotype: Because it lacks the conserved phenylalanine or tryptophan at the end, this CDR3 is likely a read error. This chain links TRBV3-1 with TRBJ2-2, with D uncertain. The CDR3 runs to 14 residues. Per the germline V gene, CDR1 is LGHDT and CDR2 is YNNKEL (reference sequence). V shed 3 bases and J shed 4 bases, with 9 bases lying between them. The CDR3 here is CASSHLTGTGELFL. CDR3 nucleotide sequence: TGTGCCAGCAGCCACCTCACTGGCACCGGGGAGCTGTTTCTT.

This clonotype occurred many times. The rearrangement joins TRBV11-2 to TRBJ2-5; weak D call: TRBD2 (5 bases). The length of the CDR3 is 14 residues. Germline V CDR1 and CDR2: SGHAT, FQNNGV. Trimming took off 4 bases at V and 3 bases at J, with 12 bases between the two ends. CDR3 residues: CASSSRTGEETQYF. The DNA of the CDR3 is TGTGCCAGCAGCTCCAGGACTGGGGAAGAGACCCAGTACTTC. Complete variable domain (other parts from reference TRBV11-2 and TRBJ2-5): EAGVAQSPRYKIIEKRQSVAFWCNPISGHATLYWYQQILGQGPKLLIQFQNNGVVDDSQLPKDRFSAERLKGVDSTLKIQPAKLEDSAVYLCASSSRTGEETQYFGPGTRLLVL.

This clonotype has at least ten counts. J is TRBJ2-3 and V is TRBV18, with D perhaps matching TRBD1 (6 bases). CDR3 size: 13 residues. Germline assignment: CDR1 KGHSH and CDR2 LQKENI. V lost 5 bases and J 6 bases, leaving 12 bases between the germline ends. CDR3 DNA sequence: TGTGCCAGCTCATCGAACAGGGACGATACGCAGTATTTT. It is translated as CASSSNRDDTQYF.

This clonotype was counted at least ten times. The chain employs TRBV11-1 and TRBJ2-5, with TRBD1 identical over 7 bases. Germline V gene lookup returns CDR1 SGHAT and CDR2 FQDESV (reference sequence). The length of the CDR3 is 15 residues. Trimming took 2 bases from V and 5 from J; bases not matched to a gene: 8. CDR3 in amino acids: CASSLSDRVSETQYF. CDR3 coding DNA: TGTGCCAGCAGCTTAAGTGACAGGGTCTCGGAGACCCAGTACTTC.

This clonotype occurred many times. V gene TRBV2 combines with J gene TRBJ2-1; no clear D. Germline V CDR1 and CDR2: SNHLY, FYNNEI. The CDR3 extends over 13 amino acids. Trimming left V 3 bases short and J 7 bases short, with 10 bases between. The CDR3 region has the DNA TGTGCCAGCAGTGACTCGCATCGAAATGAGCAGTTCTTC. Its translation is CASSDSHRNEQFF.